A selection of T cell receptor beta chains follows, all from one sample in a study of T-cell reconstitution after alpha-beta-depleted transplantation in children. TCRdb called the PCR reads again in MiXCR, with one record for every CDR3 protein. Of roughly 200,000 distinct CDR3 sequences listed, about 8.2% were seen once; the top ten hold 35%. Sequences were derived from PBMCs, mostly from graft donor cells, sampled 360 days after TCRalphabeta/CD19-depleted stem cell transplant. Receptor source: a male patient under 10 years old who had a stem cell transplant for acute myeloid leukemia, so the T cells may come from the graft donor. The CDR3 runs from the conserved cysteine through the conserved F or W. A D gene is named only where the DNA matches it firmly. Part of the rows lack a size; the others show once, few, many or a class for expanded clones.

d_call,clone_size,v_call,j_call,cdr3_aa,cdr3_nt
-,-,TRBV5-1,TRBJ1-2,CASSLGEQLMNYGYTF,TGCGCCAGCAGCTTGGGGGAACAGTTAATGAACTATGGCTACACCTTC
-,-,TRBV3-1,TRBJ2-2,CAKLGGGRVHLNTGELFF,TGTGCGAAGCTGGGGGGCGGAAGAGTCCACTTGAACACCGGGGAGCTGTTTTTT
-,many,TRBV5-1,TRBJ1-2,CASRWGPVNYGYTF,TGCGCCAGCAGATGGGGACCGGTGAACTATGGCTACACCTTC
TRBD1,-,TRBV7-9,TRBJ2-1,CASSFHRGGSNNEQFF,TGTGCCAGCAGCTTCCACAGGGGTGGTTCAAACAATGAGCAGTTCTTC
-,many,TRBV6-1,TRBJ2-1,CASSGHVIDEQFF,TGTGCCAGCAGTGGACATGTTATAGATGAGCAGTTCTTC
TRBD2,many,TRBV5-5,TRBJ2-2,CASSPPTSGNTGELFF,TGTGCCAGCAGCCCACCGACTAGCGGGAACACCGGGGAGCTGTTTTTT
-,-,TRBV5-1,TRBJ2-1,CASSFAKSSYNEQFF,TGCGCCAGCAGCTTTGCCAAGAGCTCCTACAATGAGCAGTTCTTC
TRBD1,-,TRBV20-1,TRBJ1-6,CSARDPGTGWDSPLHF,TGCAGTGCTAGAGACCCCGGGACAGGGTGGGATTCACCCCTCCACTTT
-,many,TRBV5-4,TRBJ2-1,CASSTQRLDYNEQFF,TGTGCCAGCAGCACTCAGAGACTAGACTACAATGAGCAGTTCTTC
-,many,TRBV20-1,TRBJ1-2,CSAGFSPGYTF,TGCAGTGCGGGGTTCTCCCCTGGCTACACCTTC
TRBD2,few,TRBV29-1,TRBJ2-5,CSVGWLADETQYF,TGCAGCGTTGGGTGGCTAGCGGACGAGACCCAGTACTTC
-,-,TRBV29-1,TRBJ2-5,CSVEGSEGTQYF,TGCAGCGTTGAAGGGAGCGAGGGGACCCAGTACTTC
-,many,TRBV20-1,TRBJ2-1,CSAAGLEGPYNEQFF,TGCAGTGCTGCAGGGCTAGAAGGGCCCTACAATGAGCAGTTCTTC
TRBD2,many,TRBV10-3,TRBJ2-7,CAISESLAGEREQYF,TGTGCCATCAGTGAGTCACTAGCGGGAGAAAGGGAGCAGTACTTC
-,few,TRBV2,TRBJ1-2,CASSEQGSNYGYTF,TGTGCCAGCAGCGAACAGGGATCTAACTATGGCTACACCTTC
TRBD2,many,TRBV5-1,TRBJ2-1,CASRSGTSPYEQFF,TGCGCCAGCAGGTCCGGGACTAGTCCTTATGAGCAGTTCTTC
-,few,TRBV4-3,TRBJ2-7,CASSQGRNRANEQYF,TGCGCCAGCAGCCAGGGGAGGAACAGGGCCAACGAGCAGTACTTC
-,-,TRBV12-3/TRBV12-4,TRBJ2-1,CASSYEGGPHNEQFF,TGTGCCAGCAGTTACGAGGGGGGGCCCCACAATGAGCAGTTCTTC
-,many,TRBV7-9,TRBJ2-4,CASSLDDSLAKNIQYF,TGTGCCAGCAGCTTAGACGACAGCCTAGCCAAAAACATTCAGTACTTC
-,many,TRBV4-1,TRBJ2-3,CASSQDFLASDTQYF,TGCGCCAGCAGCCAAGATTTTTTAGCGTCAGATACGCAGTATTTT
TRBD1,-,TRBV29-1,TRBJ1-5,CSVEGLSTGGVQHF,TGCAGCGTTGAGGGGCTGTCGACAGGGGGGGTACAGCATTTT
-,many,TRBV27,TRBJ1-4,CASSFGATNEKLFF,TGTGCCAGCAGTTTTGGAGCAACTAATGAAAAACTGTTTTTT
-,many,TRBV12-3/TRBV12-4,TRBJ2-2,CASSGDLDTGELFF,TGTGCCAGCAGCGGGGACCTAGACACCGGGGAGCTGTTTTTT
TRBD2,-,TRBV7-3,TRBJ2-5,CASSLGASGDKTQYF,TGTGCCAGCAGCTTAGGAGCTAGCGGGGACAAGACCCAGTACTTC
-,few,TRBV18,TRBJ2-7,CASSPPFKSPGEQYF,TGTGCCAGCTCACCACCTTTTAAGTCCCCGGGGGAGCAGTACTTC
-,many,TRBV20-1,TRBJ1-2,CSASSTGNYGYTF,TGCAGTGCGTCATCCACAGGGAACTATGGCTACACCTTC
-,few,TRBV5-1,TRBJ2-3,CASSLGADSLTDTQYF,TGCGCCAGCAGCTTGGGGGCTGACTCTCTCACAGATACGCAGTATTTT
-,few,TRBV6-6,TRBJ1-6,CASTHDNSPLHF,TGTGCCAGCACCCATGACAATTCACCCCTCCACTTT
-,few,TRBV12-3/TRBV12-4,TRBJ1-2,CASSYRPGLNGYTF,TGTGCCAGCAGTTACCGGCCTGGGCTGAATGGCTACACCTTC
TRBD2,few,TRBV12-3/TRBV12-4,TRBJ2-2,CASSQSGGANTGELFF,TGTGCCAGCAGTCAGAGCGGGGGGGCCAACACCGGGGAGCTGTTTTTT
-,few,TRBV3-1,TRBJ1-5,CASSQGWGNQPQHF,TGTGCCAGCAGCCAAGGCTGGGGCAATCAGCCCCAGCATTTT
-,few,TRBV4-1,TRBJ2-7,CASSQDRRGPYEQYF,TGCGCCAGCAGCCAAGATAGGAGGGGACCCTACGAGCAGTACTTC
-,many,TRBV2,TRBJ2-3,CASSGGPDTQYF,TGTGCCAGCAGTGGGGGCCCAGATACGCAGTATTTT
-,-,TRBV12-3/TRBV12-4,TRBJ1-3,CASSLQMTPGNTIYF,TGTGCCAGCAGTTTACAGATGACACCCGGAAACACCATATATTTT
TRBD2,few,TRBV11-1,TRBJ2-1,CASSLYSGLAGVGSYNEQFF,TGTGCCAGCAGCTTATACTCGGGACTAGCGGGAGTAGGGTCCTACAATGAGCAGTTCTTC
-,-,TRBV20-1,TRBJ1-1,CSARDLGFHTEAFF,TGCAGTGCTAGAGATCTAGGGTTTCACACTGAAGCTTTCTTT
TRBD2,few,TRBV4-3,TRBJ2-1,CASSQDLPSSGRYNEQFF,TGCGCCAGCAGCCAAGATCTTCCTTCTAGCGGGAGATACAATGAGCAGTTCTTC
TRBD2,many,TRBV20-1,TRBJ2-1,CSASGLAGTQFF,TGCAGTGCTTCCGGACTAGCGGGAACTCAGTTCTTC
TRBD2,-,TRBV4-1,TRBJ2-1,CASSGTSGANEQFF,TGCGCCAGCAGTGGGACTAGCGGAGCCAATGAGCAGTTCTTC
TRBD2,few,TRBV6-2/TRBV6-3,TRBJ2-1,CASSLAGDKFF,TGTGCCAGCAGCTTAGCGGGAGATAAGTTCTTC
-,few,TRBV7-9,TRBJ2-3,CASSTRADTQYF,TGTGCCAGCAGCACTCGTGCGGATACGCAGTATTTT
-,many,TRBV29-1,TRBJ1-2,CSVATTGNYGYTF,TGCAGCGTTGCAACTACAGGGAACTATGGCTACACCTTC
-,few,TRBV20-1,TRBJ1-1,CSFRRGSDTEAFF,TGCAGTTTCCGGAGGGGGTCTGACACTGAAGCTTTCTTT
-,few,TRBV6-1,TRBJ1-4,CASSEHSTNEKLFF,TGTGCCAGCAGTGAACATTCAACTAATGAAAAACTGTTTTTT
-,many,TRBV5-1,TRBJ1-5,CASCLGGSNQPQHF,TGCGCCAGCTGCTTGGGTGGAAGCAATCAGCCCCAGCATTTT
-,few,TRBV18,TRBJ1-1,CASSPRQEQNTEAFF,TGTGCCAGCTCACCAAGACAGGAGCAGAACACTGAAGCTTTCTTT
TRBD2,-,TRBV6-5,TRBJ2-1,CASSSLLAGHYNEQFF,TGTGCCAGCAGTTCCCTACTAGCGGGGCACTACAATGAGCAGTTCTTC
-,many,TRBV20-1,TRBJ2-5,CSATGEETQYF,TGCAGTGCTACAGGGGAAGAGACCCAGTACTTC
-,-,TRBV13,TRBJ1-2,CAMSSRTANYGYTF,TGTGCCATGAGCTCCAGGACCGCCAACTATGGCTACACCTTC
TRBD2,many,TRBV20-1,TRBJ2-1,CSASRGSGNNEQFF,TGCAGTGCTTCCCGGGGTAGCGGGAACAATGAGCAGTTCTTC
-,many,TRBV12-3/TRBV12-4,TRBJ2-1,CASSLSGTSYNEQFF,TGTGCCAGCAGTTTATCGGGGACCTCCTACAATGAGCAGTTCTTC
-,many,TRBV3-1,TRBJ2-1,CASSRGDGYNEQFF,TGTGCCAGCAGCCGCGGGGATGGGTACAATGAGCAGTTCTTC
-,many,TRBV10-3,TRBJ2-2,CAISGSGELFF,TGTGCCATCAGTGGGTCGGGGGAGCTGTTTTTT
-,few,TRBV29-1,TRBJ2-5,CSVAAGALRETQYF,TGCAGCGTTGCTGCGGGGGCGTTGCGAGAGACCCAGTACTTC
-,-,TRBV5-1,TRBJ1-1,CASSLVLEGTEAFF,TGCGCCAGCAGCTTGGTACTCGAAGGCACTGAAGCTTTCTTT
-,once,TRBV7-9,TRBJ1-1,CASSLYRDLGEAFF,TGTGCCAGCAGCCTTTACCGGGATCTTGGGGAAGCTTTCTTT
TRBD2,few,TRBV12-3/TRBV12-4,TRBJ2-2,CASSPRTSGGGELFF,TGTGCCAGCAGTCCACGGACTAGCGGGGGTGGGGAGCTGTTTTTT
-,few,TRBV9,TRBJ2-5,CASSVAGQIQETQYF,TGTGCCAGCAGCGTAGCAGGACAAATCCAAGAGACCCAGTACTTC